This T cell receptor beta chain was recovered during a study of beta chain features in type 1 diabetes. This clone came up a few times. CDR1 is MNHEY and CDR2 is SMNVEV in the germline V gene (reference sequence). V was pared by 4 bases and J by 0 bases, with 3 bases of the junction left unmatched. This CDR3 region has 15 residues. The whole isolated RNA underwent reverse transcription, so sequencing captured expressed TCRB transcripts. TCRdb's copy holds only in-frame clones and misses some; the assay was immunoSEQ multiplex PCR. The sample yields 900,000 or so clones, roughly 15% seen once. Sequencing was done on a sample of naive CD4+ T cells from blood. The source is a woman between 18 and 29 years old in good health. V and J are TRBV27 and TRBJ2-3; 8 nucleotides line up with TRBD2. CDR3 sequence reads: CASSYLAGSTDTQYF. The CDR3 coding sequence is TGTGCCAGCAGTTACCTAGCGGGTAGCACAGATACGCAGTATTTT.